A single TCR beta chain is shown here with its context. Its cognate antigen is unknown. CDR3 size: 13 residues. V gave up 0 bases and J gave up 7 bases, with 7 bases separating them. The germline V gene encodes CDR1 MNHEY and CDR2 SVGAGI. This record belongs to a study of graft-versus-host responses after intestinal transplantation. Study-wide background: Recipients had transplants, and these were multivisceral, liver-intestinal, or isolated intestinal.

Sequencing used immunoSEQ multiplex PCR; TCRdb keeps in-frame clones, though not all of them. In the table there are tens of thousands of clones, approximately 94% of which are singletons. This specimen consisted of unstimulated CD8+ T cells sorted from spleen or lymph node cells, obtained before intestinal transplant. This clonotype originated in a human donor who received an intestinal transplant. The rearrangement joins TRBV6-5 to TRBJ2-1, with a possible D match to TRBD1 (6 bases). In DNA form, the CDR3 reads TGTGCCAGCAGTTACTCTACAGGGAATGAGCAGTTCTTC. Amino acid sequence: CASSYSTGNEQFF.